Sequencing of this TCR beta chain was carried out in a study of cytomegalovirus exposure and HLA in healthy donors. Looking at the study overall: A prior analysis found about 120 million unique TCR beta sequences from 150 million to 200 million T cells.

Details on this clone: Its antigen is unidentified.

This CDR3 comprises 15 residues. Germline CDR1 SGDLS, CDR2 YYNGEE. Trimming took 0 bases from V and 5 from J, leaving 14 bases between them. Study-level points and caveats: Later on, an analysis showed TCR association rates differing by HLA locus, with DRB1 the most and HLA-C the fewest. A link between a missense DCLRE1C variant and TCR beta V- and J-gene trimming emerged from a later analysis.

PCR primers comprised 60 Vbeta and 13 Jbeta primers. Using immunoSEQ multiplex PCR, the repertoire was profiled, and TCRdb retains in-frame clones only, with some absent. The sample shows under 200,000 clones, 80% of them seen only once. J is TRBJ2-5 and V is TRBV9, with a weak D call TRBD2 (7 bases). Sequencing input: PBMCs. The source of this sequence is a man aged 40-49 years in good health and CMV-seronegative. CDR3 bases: TGTGCCAGCAGCGTAGCTGGGGGGGCGGTTGAGACCCAGTACTTC. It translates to CASSVAGGAVETQYF.